This is a list of T cell receptor beta chains from one sample in a study of blood T cell repertoires in COVID-19. Only in-frame clones appear in the TCRdb table, and some are missing; sequencing was by immunoSEQ multiplex PCR. The sample lists 40,000 or so clones, roughly 90% occurring once. The sample was peripheral blood. The origin of the receptors is a human donor in a cohort sampled during active COVID-19. Each CDR3 is given with its conserved first and last residue. The order of the fields is D gene, clone size, V gene, J gene, CDR3 length, CDR3 protein, CDR3 DNA. The D gene is left open where the match is weak. Clone size is stated in some rows and not others, as once, few, many or a class when expanded.

d_call: TRBD2; clone_size: -; v_call: TRBV3-1/TRBV3-2; j_call: TRBJ2-2; cdr3_length: 16; cdr3_aa: CASSPGGLINTGELFF; cdr3_nt: TGTGCCAGCAGCCCGGGGGGACTAATTAACACCGGGGAGCTGTTTTTT
d_call: TRBD1; clone_size: -; v_call: TRBV9; j_call: TRBJ1-1; cdr3_length: 12; cdr3_aa: CASSEGTGEAFF; cdr3_nt: TGTGCCAGCAGCGAGGGGACAGGTGAAGCTTTCTTT
d_call: -; clone_size: -; v_call: TRBV6-5; j_call: TRBJ2-1; cdr3_length: 14; cdr3_aa: CASRSTGLHNEQFF; cdr3_nt: TGTGCCAGCAGAAGCACAGGGTTACACAATGAGCAGTTCTTC
d_call: -; clone_size: -; v_call: TRBV9; j_call: TRBJ1-2; cdr3_length: 15; cdr3_aa: CASSVGGRTNYGYTF; cdr3_nt: TGTGCCAGCAGCGTAGGGGGCAGGACAAACTATGGCTACACCTTC
d_call: -; clone_size: -; v_call: TRBV27; j_call: TRBJ1-4; cdr3_length: 17; cdr3_aa: CASSLNGDISTNEKLFF; cdr3_nt: TGTGCCAGCAGTTTAAACGGGGATATTTCAACTAATGAAAAACTGTTTTTT
d_call: -; clone_size: -; v_call: TRBV6-5; j_call: TRBJ1-5; cdr3_length: 14; cdr3_aa: CASSYSLANQPQHF; cdr3_nt: TGTGCCAGCAGTTACTCCCTGGCCAATCAGCCCCAGCATTTT
d_call: -; clone_size: -; v_call: TRBV19; j_call: TRBJ1-6; cdr3_length: 16; cdr3_aa: CASSTMRDSRNSPLHF; cdr3_nt: TGTGCCAGTAGTACGATGCGCGACAGTCGTAATTCACCCCTCCACTTT
d_call: -; clone_size: -; v_call: TRBV11-2; j_call: TRBJ2-1; cdr3_length: 14; cdr3_aa: CASSLLEAYNEQFF; cdr3_nt: TGTGCCAGCAGCTTACTAGAGGCCTACAATGAGCAGTTCTTC
d_call: TRBD1; clone_size: -; v_call: TRBV2; j_call: TRBJ1-1; cdr3_length: 16; cdr3_aa: CASSVGQGYENTEAFF; cdr3_nt: TGTGCCAGCAGTGTGGGACAGGGGTATGAGAACACTGAAGCTTTCTTT
d_call: -; clone_size: -; v_call: TRBV28; j_call: TRBJ2-3; cdr3_length: 17; cdr3_aa: CASSLGGGTRDTDTQYF; cdr3_nt: TGTGCCAGCAGTCTAGGGGGCGGGACAAGAGACACAGATACGCAGTATTTT
d_call: -; clone_size: -; v_call: TRBV19; j_call: TRBJ1-5; cdr3_length: 13; cdr3_aa: CASGQGRDQPQHF; cdr3_nt: TGTGCCAGTGGCCAGGGAAGGGATCAGCCCCAGCATTTT
d_call: TRBD2; clone_size: -; v_call: TRBV7-2; j_call: TRBJ2-5; cdr3_length: 17; cdr3_aa: CASSLSLGLAGEETQYF; cdr3_nt: TGTGCCAGCAGCTTAAGTCTGGGACTAGCGGGGGAAGAGACCCAGTACTTC
d_call: TRBD2; clone_size: -; v_call: TRBV7-9; j_call: TRBJ2-3; cdr3_length: 17; cdr3_aa: CASSSGLAGRYTDTQYF; cdr3_nt: TGTGCCAGCAGCTCCGGACTAGCGGGCAGATACACAGATACGCAGTATTTT
d_call: -; clone_size: -; v_call: TRBV18; j_call: TRBJ2-1; cdr3_length: 16; cdr3_aa: CASPMNGDSSYNEQFF; cdr3_nt: TGTGCCAGCCCGATGAACGGGGATAGCTCCTACAATGAGCAGTTCTTC
d_call: TRBD1; clone_size: -; v_call: TRBV4-1; j_call: TRBJ1-1; cdr3_length: 14; cdr3_aa: CASSQPDRDTEAFF; cdr3_nt: TGCGCCAGCAGCCAACCTGACAGGGACACTGAAGCTTTCTTT
d_call: -; clone_size: few; v_call: TRBV18; j_call: TRBJ2-2; cdr3_length: 12; cdr3_aa: CASSPNVGELFF; cdr3_nt: TGTGCCAGCTCACCCAATGTCGGGGAGCTGTTTTTT
d_call: -; clone_size: -; v_call: TRBV14; j_call: TRBJ1-1; cdr3_length: 14; cdr3_aa: CASSPFTMNTEAFF; cdr3_nt: TGTGCCAGCAGCCCCTTTACAATGAACACTGAAGCTTTCTTT
d_call: TRBD2; clone_size: few; v_call: TRBV25-1; j_call: TRBJ2-7; cdr3_length: 15; cdr3_aa: CASSDGGSARYEQYF; cdr3_nt: TGTGCCAGCAGTGACGGGGGGAGCGCCCGCTACGAGCAGTACTTC
d_call: TRBD2; clone_size: -; v_call: TRBV18; j_call: TRBJ2-1; cdr3_length: 18; cdr3_aa: CASSPTSGGAGSYNEQFF; cdr3_nt: TGTGCCAGCTCCCCGACTAGCGGGGGGGCGGGGTCCTACAATGAGCAGTTCTTC
d_call: TRBD1; clone_size: -; v_call: TRBV4-3; j_call: TRBJ1-4; cdr3_length: 14; cdr3_aa: CASSLERGRGVLFF; cdr3_nt: TGCGCCAGCAGCCTAGAGAGGGGGCGGGGCGTCCTGTTTTTT
d_call: TRBD1; clone_size: -; v_call: TRBV12-5; j_call: TRBJ2-1; cdr3_length: 16; cdr3_aa: CASGLSMGQPYNEQFF; cdr3_nt: TGTGCTAGTGGTTTGTCTATGGGACAGCCCTACAATGAGCAGTTCTTC
d_call: -; clone_size: once; v_call: TRBV6-6; j_call: TRBJ1-5; cdr3_length: 15; cdr3_aa: CASRGPGGLEQPQHF; cdr3_nt: TGTGCCAGCAGGGGACCGGGGGGGCTTGAGCAGCCCCAGCATTTT
d_call: -; clone_size: -; v_call: TRBV24-1; j_call: TRBJ2-2; cdr3_length: 17; cdr3_aa: CATSRGRQDANTGELFF; cdr3_nt: TGTGCCACCTCCCGGGGCCGACAGGACGCGAACACCGGGGAGCTGTTTTTT
d_call: -; clone_size: -; v_call: TRBV7-9; j_call: TRBJ1-4; cdr3_length: 14; cdr3_aa: CASSFPSTREKLFF; cdr3_nt: TGTGCCAGCAGCTTCCCCTCGACACGAGAAAAACTGTTTTTT
d_call: -; clone_size: -; v_call: TRBV12-3/TRBV12-4; j_call: TRBJ1-1; cdr3_length: 13; cdr3_aa: CASSLKGVTEAFF; cdr3_nt: TGTGCCAGCAGTTTAAAGGGGGTAACTGAAGCTTTCTTT
d_call: TRBD1; clone_size: once; v_call: TRBV7-3; j_call: TRBJ2-1; cdr3_length: 16; cdr3_aa: CASSSRQGASYNEQFF; cdr3_nt: TGTGCCAGCAGCTCCCGACAGGGGGCTTCCTACAATGAGCAGTTCTTC
d_call: -; clone_size: -; v_call: TRBV30; j_call: TRBJ1-4; cdr3_length: 15; cdr3_aa: CAWSHGVLQNEKLFF; cdr3_nt: TGTGCCTGGAGTCACGGGGTACTTCAGAATGAAAAACTGTTTTTT
d_call: TRBD1; clone_size: once; v_call: TRBV6-5; j_call: TRBJ1-5; cdr3_length: 15; cdr3_aa: CASRTGQGSNQPQHF; cdr3_nt: TGTGCCAGCAGGACGGGACAGGGTTCAAATCAGCCCCAGCATTTT
d_call: TRBD2; clone_size: -; v_call: TRBV5-4; j_call: TRBJ2-5; cdr3_length: 15; cdr3_aa: CASSSSGGGRETQYF; cdr3_nt: TGTGCCAGCAGCTCTAGCGGGGGGGGGAGAGAGACCCAGTACTTC
d_call: -; clone_size: -; v_call: TRBV5-1; j_call: TRBJ2-7; cdr3_length: 14; cdr3_aa: CASSLASILSEQYF; cdr3_nt: TGCGCCAGCAGCTTAGCGTCTATCCTGTCCGAGCAGTACTTC
d_call: TRBD1; clone_size: -; v_call: TRBV29-1; j_call: TRBJ1-2; cdr3_length: 17; cdr3_aa: CSVDSRGSRGQFYGYTF; cdr3_nt: TGCAGCGTCGACAGCCGGGGAAGCAGGGGGCAATTCTATGGCTACACCTTC
d_call: TRBD1; clone_size: -; v_call: TRBV12-3/TRBV12-4; j_call: TRBJ2-7; cdr3_length: 13; cdr3_aa: CASTWDRGGEQYF; cdr3_nt: TGTGCCAGCACTTGGGACAGGGGGGGCGAGCAGTACTTC
d_call: TRBD1; clone_size: -; v_call: TRBV7-8; j_call: TRBJ1-2; cdr3_length: 14; cdr3_aa: CASSLARQGNGYTF; cdr3_nt: TGTGCCAGCAGCTTAGCCCGACAGGGAAATGGCTACACCTTC
d_call: -; clone_size: -; v_call: TRBV7-3; j_call: TRBJ1-3; cdr3_length: 14; cdr3_aa: CASSSQGSGNTIYF; cdr3_nt: TGTGCCAGCAGTTCCCAGGGATCTGGAAACACCATATATTTT
d_call: -; clone_size: -; v_call: TRBV6-5; j_call: TRBJ1-4; cdr3_length: 13; cdr3_aa: CASSYDIQEKLFF; cdr3_nt: TGTGCCAGCAGTTACGACATCCAAGAAAAACTGTTTTTT
d_call: -; clone_size: -; v_call: TRBV11-2; j_call: TRBJ1-2; cdr3_length: 13; cdr3_aa: CASSSGRWGGYTF; cdr3_nt: TGTGCCAGCAGCTCAGGGCGGTGGGGAGGCTACACCTTC
d_call: TRBD2; clone_size: once; v_call: TRBV6-5; j_call: TRBJ2-7; cdr3_length: 14; cdr3_aa: CASSLLAGVYEQYF; cdr3_nt: TGTGCCAGCAGCCTACTAGCGGGGGTTTACGAGCAGTACTTC
d_call: TRBD1; clone_size: -; v_call: TRBV7-7; j_call: TRBJ2-2; cdr3_length: 18; cdr3_aa: CASSLQHRTGAFTGELFF; cdr3_nt: TGTGCTAGCAGCTTACAGCACCGGACAGGGGCTTTCACCGGGGAGCTGTTTTTT
d_call: TRBD1; clone_size: -; v_call: TRBV7-9; j_call: TRBJ1-2; cdr3_length: 14; cdr3_aa: CASPPESGGDGYTF; cdr3_nt: TGTGCCAGCCCCCCCGAGTCAGGGGGCGATGGCTACACCTTC
d_call: -; clone_size: -; v_call: TRBV27; j_call: TRBJ1-6; cdr3_length: 14; cdr3_aa: CASRRDRENSPLHF; cdr3_nt: TGTGCCAGCAGACGAGACAGAGAGAATTCACCCCTCCACTTT
d_call: -; clone_size: -; v_call: TRBV5-8; j_call: TRBJ1-5; cdr3_length: 13; cdr3_aa: CATLRQNNQPQHF; cdr3_nt: TGTGCCACCTTAAGACAGAATAATCAGCCCCAGCATTTT
d_call: TRBD2; clone_size: -; v_call: TRBV5-1; j_call: TRBJ2-7; cdr3_length: 15; cdr3_aa: CASSTGLAGNYEQYF; cdr3_nt: TGCGCCAGCAGCACCGGACTAGCGGGGAACTACGAGCAGTACTTC